Each of the 3 T cell receptor beta chains below was sequenced from the same sample in a study of T cell changes during pregnancy in multiple sclerosis. Some clones are missing from TCRdb's copy, which holds only in-frame ones; the method was immunoSEQ multiplex PCR. The repertoire has tens of thousands of clones, roughly 90% of them found once; the top ten carry roughly 5%. The starting material was peripheral blood, obtained in the third trimester of pregnancy. These receptors were collected from a female donor in good health, enrolled as a control in a pregnancy study.

The V and J genes are TRBV25-1 and TRBJ1-6, with TRBD1 as a possible D gene (5 bases). Germline CDR1 is MGHDK and CDR2 is SYGVNS. The CDR3 contains 17 residues. V lost 1 base and J lost 1, with 11 bases in between. The CDR3 loop reads CASSELARGSYNSPLHF. DNA of the CDR3: TGTGCCAGCAGTGAATTGGCTCGGGGGTCCTATAATTCACCCCTCCACTTT.

The chain links TRBV5-1 to TRBJ1-3; a possible D gene is TRBD1 (5 bases). Trimming took 1 base from V and 0 from J, leaving 17 bases between them. Germline loops: CDR1 SGHRS, CDR2 YFSETQ. This CDR3 has 18 amino acids. The DNA of the CDR3 is TGCGCCAGCAGCTTGCCTCCCGGGACTAAAGACTCTGGAAACACCATATATTTT. Encoded protein: CASSLPPGTKDSGNTIYF.

The V and J genes are TRBV27 and TRBJ1-2, with D perhaps matching TRBD1 (5 bases). The CDR3 contains 14 residues. V shed 4 bases and J shed 4 bases, with 13 bases lying between them. Germline V lookup: CDR1 MNHEY, CDR2 SMNVEV (reference sequence). CDR3 DNA: TGTGCCAGCAGTTCCCCCGGGGGGATCTATGGCTACACCTTC. Residues: CASSSPGGIYGYTF.